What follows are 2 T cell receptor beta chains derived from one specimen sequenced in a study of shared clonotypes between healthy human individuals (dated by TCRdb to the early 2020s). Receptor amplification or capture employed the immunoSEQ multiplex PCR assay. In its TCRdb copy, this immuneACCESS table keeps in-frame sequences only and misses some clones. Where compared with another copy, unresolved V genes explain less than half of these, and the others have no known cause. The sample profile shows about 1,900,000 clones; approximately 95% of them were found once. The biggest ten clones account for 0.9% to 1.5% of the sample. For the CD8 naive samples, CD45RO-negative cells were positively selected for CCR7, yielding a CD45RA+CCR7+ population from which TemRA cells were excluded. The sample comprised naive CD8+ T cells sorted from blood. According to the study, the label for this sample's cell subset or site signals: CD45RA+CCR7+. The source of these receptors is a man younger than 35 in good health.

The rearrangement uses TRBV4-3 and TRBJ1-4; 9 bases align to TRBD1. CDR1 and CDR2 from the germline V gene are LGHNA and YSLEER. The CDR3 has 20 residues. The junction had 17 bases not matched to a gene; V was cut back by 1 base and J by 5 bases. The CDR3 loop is CASSQAPRDREGALNEKLFF. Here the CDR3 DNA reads TGCGCCAGCAGCCAAGCCCCTCGGGACAGGGAGGGTGCCCTAAATGAAAAACTGTTTTTT.

CDR3 protein: CASSSRGVAGATYNEQFF. In DNA, the CDR3 is TGTGCCAGCAGTTCTCGGGGGGTAGCGGGAGCTACCTACAATGAGCAGTTCTTC. V usage is TRBV27 and J usage is TRBJ2-1; TRBD2 matches 9 bases. CDR3 length: 18 amino acids. Germline V gene data show CDR1 as MNHEY and CDR2 as SMNVEV (reference sequence). Germline trimming cut 4 bases from V and 2 bases from J; bases unmatched to any gene: 12.